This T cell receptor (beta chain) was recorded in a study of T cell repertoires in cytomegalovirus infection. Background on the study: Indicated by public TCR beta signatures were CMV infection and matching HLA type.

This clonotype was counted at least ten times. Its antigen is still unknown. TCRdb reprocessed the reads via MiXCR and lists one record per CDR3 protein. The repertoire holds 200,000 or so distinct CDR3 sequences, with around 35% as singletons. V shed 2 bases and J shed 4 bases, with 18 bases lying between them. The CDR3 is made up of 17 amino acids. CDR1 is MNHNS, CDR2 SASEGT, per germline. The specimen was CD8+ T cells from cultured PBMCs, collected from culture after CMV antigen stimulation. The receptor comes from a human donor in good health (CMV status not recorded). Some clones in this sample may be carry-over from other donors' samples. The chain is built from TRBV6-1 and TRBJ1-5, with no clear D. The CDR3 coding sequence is TGTGCCAGCAGTGAATGGGGAGAACTTTTGGAGAATCAGCCCCAGCATTTT. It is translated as CASSEWGELLENQPQHF.